This T cell receptor (beta chain) was sequenced in a study of blood T cell repertoires in COVID-19. Study-wide context: Samples of COVID-19 (acute and convalescent) were obtained from the United States, Italy and Spain. T cells, B-cell-depleted T cells, or PBMCs supplied cDNA or gDNA.

There are 14 residues in the CDR3. CDR1 and CDR2 from the germline V gene are MRHNA and SNTAGT. The V end lost 0 bases, the J end lost 5 bases, and 8 bases lay between the germline ends. This clone was recorded a few times. Original handling: Estimation of nucleated cell counts was performed using reference gene primer amplification. Method: immunoSEQ multiplex PCR; TCRdb's copy keeps in-frame clones and lacks some. V, J and clone size derive from that table, while D and trimming were established from the DNA sequence. The repertoire holds 100,000 to 150,000 clones, with around 83% as singletons. The chain has TRBV6-4 and TRBJ2-1, with a possible D match to TRBD1 (5 bases). The sequence was obtained from a woman aged 50 to 60 with acute or convalescent COVID-19. Sequences were obtained from peripheral blood. Here the CDR3 DNA reads TGTGCCAGCAGTGACTCGACAGCCCACAATGAGCAGTTCTTC. It is translated as CASSDSTAHNEQFF.